The 13 T cell receptor beta chains reported below all come from one sample, sequenced in a study of spatial heterogeneity in lung cancer. Overall study results and limits: Tumoral mutation counts were tracked by counts of expanded intratumoral alpha and beta TCRs.

Sample time point: sample taken at primary tumor resection. Antigen specificity for these receptors is unknown. One entry per CDR3 protein, called by TCRdb with MiXCR from the 5' RACE reads. The top ten hold roughly 18% of the sample, which has 2,900 or so distinct CDR3 sequences, roughly 5.8% seen once. The sequencing here drew on lung tumor tissue, taken at surgery. These receptors were collected from a male donor with early-stage non-small cell lung cancer.

By frequency in the sample, this clonotype is medium-sized (0.01 to 0.1%). This rearrangement joins TRBV5-1 to TRBJ2-7; D possibly matches TRBD1 or TRBD2 (5 bases each). The V gene lost 8 bases and the J gene lost 2 bases, with 14 bases spanning the gap. CDR1 SGHRS and CDR2 YFSETQ come from the germline V gene. The CDR3 contains 13 residues. The CDR3 loop is CASTRDGTYEQYF. The CDR3 nucleotides are TGCGCCAGTACGAGGGACGGAACCTACGAGCAGTACTTC.

The rearrangement links TRBV9 to TRBJ1-5, with D possibly being TRBD1 (5 bases). V was cut by 0 bases and J by 5 bases, with 6 bases left in between. This CDR3 has 13 amino acids. CDR1 is SGDLS, CDR2 YYNGEE, per germline. CDR3 amino acids: CASSVGGHQPQHF. DNA of the CDR3: TGTGCCAGCAGCGTAGGGGGCCATCAGCCCCAGCATTTT.

This clonotype was recorded many times. The chain joins TRBV20-1 to TRBJ2-1, with D tentatively TRBD2 (6 bases). CDR1 and CDR2 (germline): DFQATT, SNEGSKA (reference sequence). The V end was cut by 0 bases, the J end by 7 bases, with 13 bases between. The CDR3 has 14 amino acids. CDR3 residues: CSAREEGLGNEQFF. In nucleotides, the CDR3 is TGCAGTGCTAGAGAGGAGGGGCTAGGGAATGAGCAGTTCTTC.

This clonotype is judged medium-sized. The genes are TRBV12-3 or TRBV12-4 and TRBJ2-7; 7 nucleotides match TRBD1. The CDR3 consists of 15 residues. The V gene end was trimmed by 4 bases and the J gene end by 3 bases; junction bases not matched to a gene: 9. The CDR3 here is CASSSAGTANYEQYF. CDR3 sequence (DNA): TGTGCCAGCAGTTCTGCCGGGACAGCAAACTACGAGCAGTACTTC.

A note on this clonotype: This may be a read error: a much more frequent sequence differs by one nucleotide. This chain links TRBV29-1 with TRBJ2-7; D might be TRBD1 or TRBD2, each matching 5 bases. The CDR3 contains 13 residues. From germline, CDR1 is SQVTM and CDR2 ANQGSEA. DNA of the CDR3: TGCAGCGTTGTCCGGGACCTAGGGGACGAGCAGAACTTC. It translates to CSVVRDLGDEQNF.

Only a few counts were recorded for this clonotype. The rearrangement links TRBV7-9 to TRBJ1-2, with D uncertain. This CDR3 is 14 amino acids long. Germline V CDR1 and CDR2: SEHNR, FQNEAQ (reference sequence). V was pared by 1 base and J by 0 bases, with 6 bases between. The CDR3 bases are TGTGCCAGCAGCTTAGTTTCAGCTAACTATGGCTACACCTTC. It specifies CASSLVSANYGYTF.

By share of the sample, this clonotype is medium-sized (0.01 to 0.1%). V usage is TRBV11-2 and J usage is TRBJ2-7; the D gene is possibly TRBD2 (5 bases). The length of the CDR3 is 16 residues. CDR1 SGHAT and CDR2 FQNNGV come from the germline V gene. V lost 0 bases and J 5 bases, leaving 17 bases between the germline ends. CDR3 region: CASSLDGDRHSDEQYF. CDR3 DNA: TGTGCCAGCAGCTTAGACGGGGATCGCCATAGTGACGAGCAGTACTTC.

This clonotype is medium-sized by share. V is TRBV5-1 and J is TRBJ1-1, with a tentative D call TRBD1 (6 bases). V lost 7 bases to trimming and J lost 6 bases, with 19 bases between them. Germline V gene sequence: CDR1 SGHRS, CDR2 YFSETQ. The CDR3 extends over 14 amino acids. The CDR3 sequence is CASGAGAEEAEAFF. The CDR3 region has the DNA TGCGCCAGCGGGGCGGGGGCCGAGGAGGCTGAAGCTTTCTTT.

In this sample, this clonotype is medium-sized. The gene calls are TRBV27 and TRBJ2-5; D remains unclear. The V gene's germline CDR1 is MNHEY and CDR2 SMNVEV (reference sequence). V was clipped by 3 bases and J by 2 bases, with 4 bases between them. The CDR3 runs to 12 residues. The CDR3, as DNA: TGTGCCAGCAGTTTCGCTCAAGAGACCCAGTACTTC. Translated: CASSFAQETQYF.

In this sample, this clonotype is medium-sized. V is TRBV28 and J is TRBJ2-5, with TRBD2 matching over 7 bases. Unmatched junction bases numbered 2, after V lost 3 bases and J lost 4 bases. Germline-derived CDR1 and CDR2 are MDHEN and SYDVKM. There are 13 residues in the CDR3. CDR3 region: CASSFGGGETQYF. The DNA of the CDR3 is TGTGCCAGCAGTTTTGGCGGGGGAGAGACCCAGTACTTC.

This clonotype is medium-sized. V usage is TRBV27 and J usage is TRBJ1-1; no reliable D call. CDR3 size: 14 residues. Germline V gives CDR1 MNHEY, CDR2 SMNVEV (reference sequence). Trimming took off 0 bases at V and 0 bases at J, with 5 bases between the two ends. The CDR3 region has the DNA TGTGCCAGCAGTTTATCTAGGGTGAACACTGAAGCTTTCTTT. This translates into CASSLSRVNTEAFF.

By proportion, this clonotype is medium-sized (0.01 to 0.1%). This rearrangement joins TRBV7-9 to TRBJ2-3; D call uncertain. V was trimmed by 5 bases and J by 2 bases, leaving 8 bases between them. The length of the CDR3 is 13 residues. Germline CDR1 is SEHNR and CDR2 is FQNEAQ (reference sequence). CDR3 loop: CASSPSATDTQYF. CDR3 sequence (DNA): TGTGCCAGCAGCCCATCCGCCACAGATACGCAGTATTTT.

This clonotype counts as medium-sized. The rearrangement joins TRBV4-3 to TRBJ2-3; 14 bases are a match to TRBD2. This CDR3 spans 15 amino acids. V lost 3 bases to trimming and J lost 6 bases; unmatched junction nucleotides: 2. The germline V gene has CDR1 LGHNA and CDR2 YSLEER. The CDR3 region is CASSQGTSGGDTQYF. In DNA form, the CDR3 reads TGCGCCAGCAGCCAGGGGACTAGCGGGGGCGATACGCAGTATTTT.